This T cell receptor (beta chain) was captured in a study of identical twins. TCRdb re-derived calls from the 5' RACE reads in MiXCR, one entry per CDR3 protein. The data contain around 370,000 distinct CDR3 sequences, 8.5% to 10% of them singletons. This clonotype occurred a few times. This CDR3 has 15 residues. Germline CDR1 reads SGDLS; CDR2 reads YYNGEE. Trimming left V 4 bases short and J 5 bases short, with 16 bases between. V usage is TRBV9 and J usage is TRBJ2-1, with D perhaps TRBD2 (5 bases). This clonotype originated in a woman aged 45-65 years in good health. The sample was naive T cells sorted from blood. CDR3 DNA sequence: TGTGCCAGCAGCAAAAGCGGCCCCAACCACAATGAGCAGTTCTTC. Protein product: CASSKSGPNHNEQFF.